The next 24 T cell receptor beta chains were all read from a single sample in a study of cytomegalovirus exposure and HLA in healthy donors. 13 Jbeta primers and 60 Vbeta primers were used for the PCR. Repertoires were generated with immunoSEQ multiplex PCR, while TCRdb's copy carries only in-frame clones and drops some. This table holds 150,000 to 200,000 clones, over 75% found once. Sample: PBMCs. The receptor source for this set is a female donor in good health and CMV-seronegative.

The gene calls are TRBV2 and TRBJ1-2, with 9 bases fitting TRBD1. Germline loops: CDR1 SNHLY, CDR2 FYNNEI. The CDR3 covers 17 residues. Trimming took 5 bases from V and 2 from J; bases not matched to a gene: 12. In DNA form, the CDR3 reads TGTGCCAGCAGTATGTGGGCGACCGGGACAGGGAACTATGGCTACACCTTC. Amino acid sequence: CASSMWATGTGNYGYTF.

To note about this clone: Different DNA sequences within this sample yield the same CDR3. This chain joins TRBV18 and TRBJ2-5, with TRBD2 matching 16 bases. V gave up 3 bases and J gave up 5 bases; unmatched junction bases: 0. CDR1 is KGHSH, CDR2 LQKENI, per germline. This CDR3 has 15 amino acids. As DNA, the CDR3 is TGTGCCAGCTCACCGGGACTAGCGGGAGGGGAGACCCAGTACTTC. The encoded protein is CASSPGLAGGETQYF.

This clone was counted a few times. The chain combines TRBV7-6 with TRBJ1-4; TRBD1 agrees at 8 bases. Trimming at V came to 5 bases and at J to 8 bases, leaving 7 bases not matched to a gene. This CDR3 comprises 14 residues. Germline lookup yields CDR1 SGHVS and CDR2 FNYEAQ. CDR3 residues: CASSPGGVREKLFF. The CDR3 DNA follows: TGTGCCAGCAGCCCAGGGGGCGTCCGGGAAAAACTGTTTTTT.

This chain joins TRBV11-2 and TRBJ2-2; 10 bases line up with TRBD1. Germline V lookup: CDR1 SGHAT, CDR2 FQNNGV. Trimming removed 4 bases from V and 2 bases from J; junction bases left unmatched: 4. The CDR3 extends over 16 amino acids. The CDR3 DNA reads TGTGCCAGCAGCTATTGGACAGGGGGAAACACCGGGGAGCTGTTTTTT. Its protein product is CASSYWTGGNTGELFF.

The chain uses TRBV5-1 and TRBJ2-7, with D possibly TRBD1 on 5 matching bases. The germline gives CDR1 SGHRS, CDR2 YFSETQ. Deletions cut 4 bases from V and 5 bases from J, with 13 bases between. The CDR3 loop spans 13 amino acids. DNA of the CDR3: TGCGCCAGCAGCCCATTGGGCAGGGACGAGCAGTACTTC. Its translation: CASSPLGRDEQYF.

A single count supports this clone. The chain employs TRBV14 and TRBJ1-2; D uncertain. The V end lost 2 bases, the J end lost 2 bases, and 15 bases lay between the germline ends. Germline CDR1 is SGHDN and CDR2 is FVKESK. The CDR3 covers 16 residues. The CDR3: CASSQFGQASNYGYTF. The CDR3 DNA reads as TGTGCCAGCAGCCAATTTGGGCAGGCCTCCAACTATGGCTACACCTTC. The variable domain in full, completed from reference TRBV14 and TRBJ1-2, reads EAGVTQFPSHSVIEKGQTVTLRCDPISGHDNLYWYRRVMGKEIKFLLHFVKESKQDESGMPNNRFLAERTGGTYSTLKVQPAELEDSGVYFCASSQFGQASNYGYTFGSGTRLTVV.

This clone was seen once. Since no conserved phenylalanine or tryptophan closes the CDR3, a read error is the likely cause. Because the CDR3's place on the DNA is in doubt, the DNA is left out and the CDR3 is given as listed by TCRdb. The chain couples TRBV12-2 to TRBJ2-7; TRBD1, as called in the table, went unchecked against the DNA. TRBV12-2 is labeled a pseudogene. Inclusive of both ends, the CDR3 amounts to 11 amino acids. The CDR3 spells CASRHPGTVGL.

This chain connects TRBV19 to TRBJ2-7; 15 bases are a match to TRBD2. Per germline, CDR1 LNHDA and CDR2 SQIVND (reference sequence). The CDR3 contains 18 residues. J was trimmed by 1 base and V by 5 bases; bases with no gene match: 9. The CDR3 is CASSLRPGLAGGSYEQYF. The DNA for the CDR3 is TGTGCCAGTAGTTTACGACCGGGACTAGCGGGGGGTTCCTACGAGCAGTACTTC.

The chain has TRBV5-5 and TRBJ2-7, with TRBD2 matching 9 bases. Germline V gives CDR1 SGHKS, CDR2 YYEKEE (reference sequence). The CDR3 contains 15 residues. Trimming at V came to 2 bases and at J to 0 bases, leaving 3 bases not matched to a gene. The CDR3 spells CASSLAGGPSYEQYF. CDR3 sequence (DNA): TGTGCCAGCAGCTTAGCGGGGGGACCCTCCTACGAGCAGTACTTC.

The chain combines TRBV28 with TRBJ1-1, with 8 bases identical to TRBD1. The CDR3 is made up of 15 amino acids. After removal of 5 bases from V and 1 base from J, the junction contained 6 bases not matched to a gene. The germline gives CDR1 MDHEN, CDR2 SYDVKM. The CDR3 coding sequence is TGTGCCAGCAGTAACACAGGGGGATGGAACACTGAAGCTTTCTTT. It codes for CASSNTGGWNTEAFF. Full variable domain (outside the CDR3, taken from reference TRBV28 and TRBJ1-1): DVKVTQSSRYLVKRTGEKVFLECVQDMDHENMFWYRQDPGLGLRLIYFSYDVKMKEKGDIPEGYSVSREKKERFSLILESASTNQTSMYLCASSNTGGWNTEAFFGQGTRLTVV.

This rearrangement joins TRBV5-6 to TRBJ2-7, with TRBD1 identical over 8 bases. This CDR3 has 14 residues. Germline CDR1 and CDR2: SGHDT and YYEEEE. V was clipped by 4 bases and J by 4 bases; unmatched bases: 7. The CDR3: CASSRGTGRYEQYF. DNA of the CDR3: TGTGCCAGCAGCAGAGGGACAGGAAGGTACGAGCAGTACTTC.

The rearrangement joins TRBV7-8 to TRBJ1-4; 8 nucleotides line up with TRBD1. Per the germline V gene, CDR1 is SGHVS and CDR2 is FQNEAQ. This CDR3 contains 17 residues. V trimming: 4 bases; J trimming: 0 bases; junction bases outside the gene matches: 7. The CDR3 here is CASSYRDRTATNEKLFF. CDR3 nucleotide sequence: TGTGCCAGCAGCTATCGGGACAGGACTGCAACTAATGAAAAACTGTTTTTT.

V gene TRBV7-2 combines with J gene TRBJ1-1; 9 bases fit TRBD1. The CDR3 spans 16 residues. Trimming removed 6 bases from V and 1 base from J; junction bases left unmatched: 9. Germline-derived CDR1 and CDR2 are SGHTA and FQGNSA. CDR3 coding DNA: TGTGCCAGCAGACGAGCCGGGACAGGGCCGAACACTGAAGCTTTCTTT. It specifies CASRRAGTGPNTEAFF.

Many counts were recorded for this clone. The chain combines TRBV7-3 with TRBJ2-7; 12 bases align to TRBD1. The germline V gene encodes CDR1 SGHTA and CDR2 FQGTGA. The CDR3 has 17 amino acids. After removal of 2 bases from V and 1 base from J, the junction contained 6 bases not matched to a gene. In DNA, the CDR3 is TGTGCCAGCAGCTTAGGGACAGGGGGCCTAAGGTCCTACGAGCAGTACTTC. Protein sequence: CASSLGTGGLRSYEQYF.

V usage is TRBV2 and J usage is TRBJ2-1, with D possibly matching TRBD1 (6 bases). The CDR3 sequence is 14 residues long. Germline V gene lookup returns CDR1 SNHLY and CDR2 FYNNEI. Trimming left V 3 bases short and J 3 bases short, with 9 bases between. CDR3 bases: TGTGCCAGCAGTGAGAGGGGGAGCTACAATGAGCAGTTCTTC. Amino acid sequence: CASSERGSYNEQFF.

The V gene is TRBV19, the J gene TRBJ2-5; TRBD2 matches 7 bases. Germline assignment: CDR1 LNHDA and CDR2 SQIVND (reference sequence). CDR3 length: 14 residues. V lost 3 bases and J lost 3; bases outside the gene matches: 4. The CDR3 loop is CASSMGGGEETQYF. The CDR3, as DNA: TGTGCCAGTAGTATGGGGGGAGGGGAAGAGACCCAGTACTTC. Combining the CDR3 with reference TRBV19 and TRBJ2-5 gives the whole variable domain DGGITQSPKYLFRKEGQNVTLSCEQNLNHDAMYWYRQDPGQGLRLIYYSQIVNDFQKGDIAEGYSVSREKKESFPLTVTSAQKNPTAFYLCASSMGGGEETQYFGPGTRLLVL.

The gene calls are TRBV12-5 and TRBJ1-2; TRBD1 aligns across 7 bases. The germline gives CDR1 LGHNT, CDR2 FRNRAP. The CDR3 has 14 amino acids. V gave up 6 bases and J gave up 8 bases; unmatched junction bases: 12. The CDR3 coding sequence is TGTGCTAGTGGGTCTGACAGGGACCCGGAGGGCTACACCTTC. The encoded protein is CASGSDRDPEGYTF. The full variable domain, its missing parts supplied by reference TRBV12-5 and TRBJ1-2, is DARVTQTPRHKVTEMGQEVTMRCQPILGHNTVFWYRQTMMQGLELLAYFRNRAPLDDSGMPKDRFSAEMPDATLATLKIQPSEPRDSAVYFCASGSDRDPEGYTFGSGTRLTVV.

V gene TRBV6-5 combines with J gene TRBJ1-1; 7 bases match TRBD1. Germline V gene sequence: CDR1 MNHEY, CDR2 SVGAGI. The CDR3 is made up of 13 amino acids. With V trimmed by 6 bases and J by 5 bases, 6 bases remained unmatched. The CDR3 sequence: CASRRRGHTEAFF. CDR3 nucleotides: TGTGCCAGCAGGCGAAGGGGGCATACTGAAGCTTTCTTT.

The chain is built from TRBV28 and TRBJ2-7, with 10 bases identical to TRBD2. Unmatched junction bases numbered 13, after V lost 8 bases and J lost 6 bases. The CDR3 loop spans 15 amino acids. Per the germline V gene, CDR1 is MDHEN and CDR2 is SYDVKM. Written as DNA, the CDR3 is TGTGCCAGCGGGGCTCCAGCGGGAGGGCCTGGCGAGCAGTACTTC. It encodes CASGAPAGGPGEQYF.

This clone was seen only once. The chain couples TRBV6-1 to TRBJ1-1, with D uncertain. This CDR3 is 14 amino acids long. Trimming removed 2 bases at V and 3 bases at J, with 10 bases between. Germline values: CDR1 MNHNS, CDR2 SASEGT. The CDR3 nucleotides read TGTGCCAGCAGTGAACTTAGAGGGTACACTGAAGCTTTCTTT. This encodes CASSELRGYTEAFF.

The rearrangement links TRBV28 to TRBJ2-1; D gene ambiguous. The germline V and J ends were trimmed by 2 bases and 0 bases, with 11 bases remaining between them. This CDR3 is 16 amino acids long. Germline V gene lookup returns CDR1 MDHEN and CDR2 SYDVKM. CDR3 in DNA: TGTGCCAGCAGTTTAGGAGCCCAGAGCTCCTACAATGAGCAGTTCTTC. Translating it yields CASSLGAQSSYNEQFF. The full variable domain, completed using reference TRBV28 and TRBJ2-1, is DVKVTQSSRYLVKRTGEKVFLECVQDMDHENMFWYRQDPGLGLRLIYFSYDVKMKEKGDIPEGYSVSREKKERFSLILESASTNQTSMYLCASSLGAQSSYNEQFFGPGTRLTVL.

The CDR3 coding sequence is TGCGCCAGCAGCTTGGACAGGGCCGAAGATACGCAGTATTTT. Protein product: CASSLDRAEDTQYF. The V call is TRBV5-1, the J call TRBJ2-3; possibly TRBD1 for D (6 bases). Germline CDR1 is SGHRS and CDR2 is YFSETQ. Trimming took 0 bases from V and 5 from J, leaving 10 bases between them. This CDR3 has 14 residues.

This clone was picked up a small number of times. The gene calls are TRBV5-1 and TRBJ1-2; 8 nucleotides agree with TRBD1. The germline V gene has CDR1 SGHRS and CDR2 YFSETQ. This CDR3 comprises 15 residues. Germline trimming cut 4 bases from V and 1 base from J; bases unmatched to any gene: 6. The CDR3 region is CASSTDRGDNYGYTF. As DNA, the CDR3 is TGCGCCAGCAGCACCGACAGGGGAGATAACTATGGCTACACCTTC.

The gene calls are TRBV2 and TRBJ1-5, with D possibly TRBD1 on 5 matching bases. The CDR3 covers 15 residues. V was shortened by 6 bases and J by 0 bases, with 12 bases between the two germline ends. Germline V gene data show CDR1 as SNHLY and CDR2 as FYNNEI. In nucleotides, the CDR3 is TGTGCCAGCAGAGGGGTAGAGTATAGCAATCAGCCCCAGCATTTT. Encoded protein: CASRGVEYSNQPQHF.